The 26 T cell receptor beta chains below come from one sample, sequenced in a study. TCRdb recomputed calls from the reads with MiXCR, one row per CDR3 protein. The sample has about 920 distinct CDR3 sequences, approximately 6.1% seen once. Sequencing input: CD4+ T cells from synovial fluid. Receptors were obtained from a human donor with rheumatoid arthritis.

This clonotype qualifies as medium-sized. The rearrangement uses TRBV20-1 and TRBJ2-3, with 9 bases that match TRBD1. Germline CDR1 is DFQATT and CDR2 is SNEGSKA (reference sequence). The CDR3 contains 14 residues. V lost 1 base, J lost 1 base, and 0 bases stayed unmatched. The CDR3: CSARGTGGTDTQYF. The CDR3 coding sequence is TGCAGTGCTAGAGGGACAGGGGGCACAGATACGCAGTATTTT.

This clonotype is classed as medium-sized. The chain combines TRBV20-1 with TRBJ2-2; 8 nucleotides align to TRBD2. The CDR3 covers 14 residues. Per the germline V gene, CDR1 is DFQATT and CDR2 is SNEGSKA (reference sequence). The V and J ends lost 4 bases and 0 bases, in that order; junction bases with no gene match: 1. The CDR3 sequence: CSAISGANTGELFF. CDR3 DNA: TGCAGTGCTATTAGCGGGGCGAACACCGGGGAGCTGTTTTTT.

This clonotype was counted between two and nine times. The genes are TRBV7-8 and TRBJ1-5; 9 nucleotides agree with TRBD1. CDR1 and CDR2 from the germline V gene are SGHVS and FQNEAQ. Unmatched junction bases numbered 7, after V lost 5 bases and J lost 8 bases. This CDR3 contains 14 residues. The DNA of the CDR3 is TGTGCCAGCAGCCAAAGGGACAGGGTTGAGCCCCAGCATTTT. Amino acid sequence: CASSQRDRVEPQHF.

Sample share makes this clonotype medium-sized. This chain links TRBV14 with TRBJ1-2; D unclear. V lost 2 bases and J lost 8, with 9 bases in between. The CDR3 has 12 residues. Germline CDR1 reads SGHDN; CDR2 reads FVKESK. CDR3 DNA sequence: TGTGCCAGCAGCCAATCCACAGAGGGCTACACCTTC. This gives the protein CASSQSTEGYTF.

This clonotype is labeled as medium-sized (0.01 to 0.1%). This chain links TRBV6-6 with TRBJ2-7; 13 nucleotides align to TRBD2. This CDR3 has 16 amino acids. Germline V CDR1 and CDR2: MNHNY, SVGAGI (reference sequence). The J segment lost 0 bases and the V segment lost 4 bases, leaving 3 bases of the junction unmatched. The CDR3, as DNA: TGTGCCAGCAGTTCCGGGACTAGCGGGATCTCCTACGAGCAGTACTTC. Its translation: CASSSGTSGISYEQYF.

By proportion, this clonotype is medium-sized (0.01 to 0.1%). This rearrangement joins TRBV19 to TRBJ1-1; no definite D call. Trimming removed 6 bases from V and 5 bases from J, with 10 bases in between. CDR1 and CDR2 from the germline V gene are LNHDA and SQIVND (reference sequence). The CDR3 spans 12 residues. The CDR3 coding sequence is TGTGCCAGTAGAGGGATCGGAACTGAAGCTTTCTTT. It is translated as CASRGIGTEAFF.

This clonotype is medium-sized (0.01 to 0.1%) by share. V usage is TRBV10-3 and J usage is TRBJ1-1; D not resolved. Germline V lookup: CDR1 ENHRY, CDR2 SYGVKD. The V end was cut by 4 bases, the J end by 3 bases, with 9 bases between. The CDR3 is 13 amino acids. The CDR3 is CAISGWDYTEAFF. CDR3 sequence (DNA): TGTGCCATCAGTGGGTGGGATTACACTGAAGCTTTCTTT.

This clonotype is termed large. This sequence joins TRBV20-1 and TRBJ2-1; no firm D call. The CDR3 loop spans 13 amino acids. V lost 2 bases and J lost 6, with 11 bases in between. The V gene's germline CDR1 is DFQATT and CDR2 SNEGSKA (reference sequence). The CDR3 spells CSARPSVSNEQFF. The CDR3 bases are TGCAGTGCTAGACCCAGCGTCTCCAATGAGCAGTTCTTC.

Within the sample, this clonotype is large (0.1 to 1%). The J gene is TRBJ2-2, the V gene TRBV5-4, with TRBD2 matching 8 bases. J lost 5 bases, V lost 9 bases, and 6 bases had no gene match. The V gene's germline CDR1 is SGHNT and CDR2 YYREEE (reference sequence). This CDR3 has 13 amino acids. The CDR3 is CAIPGLVTGELFF. The CDR3 DNA sequence: TGTGCCATCCCGGGACTAGTGACCGGGGAGCTGTTTTTT.

Sample share makes this clonotype medium-sized (0.01 to 0.1%). The CDR3: CSARDPSRGEQFF. As DNA, the CDR3 is TGCAGTGCTAGAGATCCTAGCAGGGGTGAGCAGTTCTTC. The chain has TRBV20-1 and TRBJ2-1; TRBD1 might be the D (6 bases). The ends were cut back, 0 bases at V and 9 bases at J, with 12 bases in the middle. The CDR3 consists of 13 residues. Germline CDR1 DFQATT, CDR2 SNEGSKA (reference sequence).

By proportion, this clonotype is large. Written as DNA, the CDR3 is TGTGCCAGCAGCTTAGGGACAGGGAGTGGCTACACCTTC. As protein: CASSLGTGSGYTF. The gene calls are TRBV7-8 and TRBJ1-2, with 8 bases aligning to TRBD1. The V segment lost 1 base and the J segment 7 bases; nucleotides outside the gene matches: 2. The CDR3 runs to 13 residues. Germline CDR1 SGHVS, CDR2 FQNEAQ.

Details on this clonotype: A much larger clone is a single base away; this may be a read error. The chain has TRBV7-9 and TRBJ2-5, with D possibly being TRBD1 (5 bases). Trimming left V 5 bases short and J 5 bases short, with 6 bases between. Germline V gene data show CDR1 as SEHNR and CDR2 as FQNEAQ (reference sequence). The length of the CDR3 is 11 residues. DNA for the CDR3: TGTGCCAGCAGCGGGGCGGAGACCCAGTACTTC. Translation gives CASSGAETQYF.

This clonotype was found a few times. The chain joins TRBV20-1 to TRBJ2-5; D is unclear. V was cut by 3 bases and J by 5 bases, with 4 bases left in between. The germline V gene has CDR1 DFQATT and CDR2 SNEGSKA (reference sequence). The CDR3 is 10 residues long. The CDR3 DNA reads TGCAGTGCTAGTTTGGAGACCCAGTACTTC. Protein product: CSASLETQYF.

Sample share makes this clonotype large (0.1 to 1%). Written as DNA, the CDR3 is TGTGCCAGCAGCTCTCGGACCGGGACAGGGGGCGGCCTCCAGTACTTC. It codes for CASSSRTGTGGGLQYF. The chain combines TRBV7-8 with TRBJ2-7, with 12 bases fitting TRBD1. CDR1 SGHVS and CDR2 FQNEAQ come from the germline V gene. This CDR3 is 16 amino acids long. Trimming removed 4 bases from V and 10 bases from J; junction bases left unmatched: 14.

Sample share makes this clonotype large. The chain links TRBV5-5 to TRBJ2-3, with 7 nucleotides matching TRBD1. CDR1 is SGHKS, CDR2 YYEKEE, per germline (reference sequence). After removal of 2 bases from V and 4 bases from J, the junction contained 1 base not matched to a gene. The CDR3 totals 13 residues. The CDR3 bases are TGTGCCAGCAGCTTTACAGGGGCAGATACGCAGTATTTT. Translated: CASSFTGADTQYF.

To note about this clonotype: Possible read error: a much larger clone is one base away. V is TRBV6-5 and J is TRBJ2-1, with 10 bases lining up with TRBD2. The CDR3 extends over 15 amino acids. Germline trimming cut 6 bases from V and 4 bases from J; bases unmatched to any gene: 6. Germline V gene sequence: CDR1 MNHEY, CDR2 SVGAGI. The CDR3 sequence is CASRYETSGYNEQFF. CDR3 DNA sequence: TGTGCCAGCAGATACGAGACTAGCGGGTACAATGAGCAGTTCTTC.

This clonotype is categorized as medium-sized (0.01 to 0.1%). The chain employs TRBV28 and TRBJ2-5; D uncertain. The CDR3 sequence is 14 residues long. Germline V gives CDR1 MDHEN, CDR2 SYDVKM. Trimming left V 2 bases short and J 2 bases short, with 9 bases between. CDR3 residues: CASSLEATQETQYF. CDR3 DNA: TGTGCCAGCAGTTTAGAGGCGACTCAAGAGACCCAGTACTTC.

In its sample, this clonotype ranks as large. This chain connects TRBV11-1 to TRBJ2-1; unclear D gene. This CDR3 has 12 amino acids. Per germline, CDR1 SGHAT and CDR2 FQDESV (reference sequence). V lost 5 bases and J 8 bases, leaving 10 bases between the germline ends. This chain's CDR3 is CASSLDDDEQFF. CDR3 in DNA: TGTGCCAGCAGCCTGGATGACGATGAGCAGTTCTTC.

By share of the sample, this clonotype is large. This CDR3 is CASSLVPGQGDQPQHF. Here the CDR3 DNA reads TGTGCCAGCAGCTTAGTTCCCGGACAGGGGGATCAGCCCCAGCATTTT. The chain carries TRBV7-2 and TRBJ1-5, with 10 positions matching TRBD1. Germline V CDR1 and CDR2: SGHTA, FQGNSA. Germline trimming cut 1 base from V and 5 bases from J; bases unmatched to any gene: 5. The CDR3 totals 16 residues.

In this sample, this clonotype is large. The chain is built from TRBV12-5 and TRBJ2-3, with D possibly matching TRBD1 (6 bases). Trimming took off 1 base at V and 5 bases at J, with 7 bases between the two ends. The germline V gene encodes CDR1 LGHNT and CDR2 FRNRAP. The CDR3 extends over 13 amino acids. The CDR3 coding sequence is TGTGCTAGTGGTTTGGCACAGGGAGATACGCAGTATTTT. Protein product: CASGLAQGDTQYF.

By sample share, this clonotype is medium-sized. J is TRBJ2-3 and V is TRBV3-1, with D possibly TRBD1 on 6 matching bases. In germline, CDR1 is LGHDT, CDR2 YNNKEL (reference sequence). The CDR3 is 16 amino acids. Trimming removed 1 base at V and 0 bases at J, with 11 bases between. CDR3 nucleotide sequence: TGTGCCAGCAGCCAAGTTGGGGACATTAGCACAGATACGCAGTATTTT. Residues: CASSQVGDISTDTQYF.

In this sample, this clonotype is medium-sized (0.01 to 0.1%). The chain is built from TRBV7-2 and TRBJ1-1; TRBD1 matches at 12 bases. This CDR3 contains 21 residues. CDR1 and CDR2 from the germline V gene are SGHTA and FQGNSA. V gave up 1 base and J gave up 5 bases; unmatched junction bases: 20. Here the CDR3 reads CASSLENQGPGQGARRTEAFF. The CDR3 DNA follows: TGTGCCAGCAGCTTAGAAAATCAGGGACCGGGACAGGGGGCAAGAAGGACTGAAGCTTTCTTT.

By sample fraction, this clonotype is medium-sized. V gene TRBV9 combines with J gene TRBJ1-1, with D perhaps matching TRBD1 (5 bases). The V end was cut by 2 bases, the J end by 6 bases, with 23 bases between. Per germline, CDR1 SGDLS and CDR2 YYNGEE. CDR3 size: 17 residues. CDR3 nucleotide sequence: TGTGCCAGCAGCGTCCTAAACGAAGGGGTAAGGTCAGCTGAAGCTTTCTTT. Translated: CASSVLNEGVRSAEAFF.

Relative to its sample, this clonotype is hyperexpanded (1% or more). The V call is TRBV7-2, the J call TRBJ2-1, with D tentatively TRBD2 (5 bases). V shed 1 base and J shed 0 bases, with 13 bases lying between them. The CDR3 totals 17 residues. Germline CDR1 reads SGHTA; CDR2 reads FQGNSA. The DNA for the CDR3 is TGTGCCAGCAGCTTAGATCTTAGGAGGAGCTCCTACAATGAGCAGTTCTTC. Protein product: CASSLDLRRSSYNEQFF. Full variable domain (rest looked up from reference TRBV7-2 and TRBJ2-1): GAGVSQSPSNKVTEKGKDVELRCDPISGHTALYWYRQSLGQGLEFLIYFQGNSAPDKSGLPSDRFSAERTGGSVSTLTIQRTQQEDSAVYLCASSLDLRRSSYNEQFFGPGTRLTVL.

This clonotype counts as large. The chain couples TRBV7-9 to TRBJ1-2; a weak D match, TRBD1 (6 bases). There are 15 residues in the CDR3. CDR1 and CDR2 from the germline V gene are SEHNR and FQNEAQ (reference sequence). Trimming removed 5 bases from V and 5 bases from J, with 18 bases in between. CDR3 in amino acids: CASSPGQPGPYGYTF. CDR3 nucleotide sequence: TGTGCCAGCAGCCCCGGACAGCCCGGGCCGTATGGCTACACCTTC.

The V call is TRBV6-6, the J call TRBJ1-2; D gene ambiguous. Trimming cost V 10 bases and J 0 bases, with 6 bases left between them. CDR1 is MNHNY and CDR2 is SVGAGI in the germline V gene (reference sequence). The CDR3 totals 11 residues. CDR3 in DNA: TGTGCCAACACGGCTAACTATGGCTACACCTTC. Translation: CANTANYGYTF.